These 22 T cell receptor beta chains were all obtained from the same sample, sequenced in a study of blood T cells in healthy people across ages. It was with a sample-barcoded 5' primer and a J-beta primer mix that a second PCR of about 6 to 12 cycles was run. TCRdb processed the 5' RACE reads anew with MiXCR; each CDR3 protein has one entry. The sample includes 550,000 to 750,000 distinct CDR3 sequences, around 20% of them seen just once. The specimen sequenced was blood. The receptors come from a man in his 70s in good health.

This clonotype came up a few times. The genes are TRBV12-3 or TRBV12-4 and TRBJ2-1; D possibly corresponds to TRBD2 (5 bases). This CDR3 has 14 amino acids. Trimming took off 7 bases at V and 4 bases at J, with 14 bases between the two ends. The CDR3 DNA is TGTGCCAGCACCGCTAATCCGGGGTACAATGAGCAGTTCTTC. Protein: CASTANPGYNEQFF.

This clonotype was detected only a few times. This may come from a read error, since a much larger clone is one base off. This chain uses TRBV29-1 with TRBJ2-5; no definite D call. This CDR3 comprises 11 residues. The V gene's germline CDR1 is SQVTM and CDR2 ANQGSEA. Trimming left V 2 bases short and J 5 bases short, with 6 bases between. The CDR3 coding sequence is TGCAGCGTTGAACACGCCGAGACCCAGTACTTC. It is translated as CSVEHAETQYF.

In this sample, this clonotype turned up a few times. The rearrangement joins TRBV7-2 to TRBJ2-3; D is unclear. CDR1 is SGHTA, CDR2 FQGNSA, per germline. The length of the CDR3 is 13 residues. Trimming pared 0 bases from V and 2 bases from J, leaving 3 bases between. DNA for the CDR3: TGTGCCAGCAGCTTAGCTATCACAGATACGCAGTATTTT. Translation gives CASSLAITDTQYF.

The DNA for the CDR3 is TGCAGTGCTAGAGCCGGGACTAGCGGGAGATACGAGCAGTACTTC. This encodes CSARAGTSGRYEQYF. The gene calls are TRBV20-1 and TRBJ2-7, with 14 positions matching TRBD2. V gave up 1 base and J gave up 4 bases; unmatched junction bases: 3. CDR3 length: 15 amino acids. The V gene's germline CDR1 is DFQATT and CDR2 SNEGSKA (reference sequence).

The V and J genes are TRBV24-1 and TRBJ2-5, with D uncertain. From germline, CDR1 is KGHDR and CDR2 SFDVKD. The V end was cut by 6 bases, the J end by 2 bases, with 15 bases between. The CDR3 length is 15 residues. CDR3 nucleotide sequence: TGTGCCACCAGTCCAGGACCCAAAATACAAGAGACCCAGTACTTC. It yields the protein CATSPGPKIQETQYF.

With respect to this clonotype: A single base separates this from a much larger clone, so it may be a read error. This chain uses TRBV20-1 with TRBJ2-5; 8 bases line up with TRBD2. The DNA matches TRBJ2-1 better at its end, which makes the J call doubtful. The CDR3 extends over 15 amino acids. Per germline, CDR1 DFQATT and CDR2 SNEGSKA (reference sequence). The CDR3, as DNA: TGCAGTGCTCACGGGAGTAGCGGGATTTGTAATGAGCAGTTCTTC. Protein product: CSAHGSSGICNEQFF.

This clonotype was counted at least ten times. The rearrangement links TRBV5-6 to TRBJ2-1, with a possible D match to TRBD2 (6 bases). Per the germline V gene, CDR1 is SGHDT and CDR2 is YYEEEE. Trimming stripped 4 bases from V and 5 bases from J, with 7 bases between. The CDR3 covers 12 residues. CDR3 in amino acids: CASSPGDNEQFF. The CDR3 bases are TGTGCCAGCAGCCCGGGGGACAATGAGCAGTTCTTC.

A few counts support this clonotype. V usage is TRBV5-1 and J usage is TRBJ2-5, with D unresolved. The germline CDR1 and CDR2 sequences are SGHRS and YFSETQ. The V gene lost 0 bases and the J gene lost 4 bases, with 10 bases spanning the gap. This CDR3 has 14 amino acids. The CDR3 region is CASSLGEMGETQYF. In DNA, the CDR3 is TGCGCCAGCAGCTTGGGGGAAATGGGAGAGACCCAGTACTTC.

In its sample, this clonotype was seen a few times. The chain employs TRBV10-2 and TRBJ2-7; D gene unclear. Looked up from germline, CDR1 is WSHSY and CDR2 is SAAADI. This CDR3 has 14 residues. V dropped 7 bases and J dropped 0 bases, with 13 bases sitting between them. The CDR3 DNA follows: TGCGCCAGCACCGTCACCCTGGGCTCCTACGAGCAGTACTTC. The encoded protein is CASTVTLGSYEQYF.

This clonotype was seen more than once but under ten times. The chain couples TRBV15 to TRBJ2-1; the D is unclear. Between the trimmed V and J ends, which lost 10 bases and 3 bases, there was a span of 13 bases. Germline CDR1 LNHNV, CDR2 YYDKDF (reference sequence). The CDR3 consists of 13 residues. The CDR3 bases are TGTGCCATCCAAGGGCTAGGCTACAATGAGCAGTTCTTC. Translation: CAIQGLGYNEQFF.

The genes are TRBV2 and TRBJ2-5, with 9 bases lining up with TRBD1. The end of the DNA fits TRBJ2-7 better, so the J call may be wrong. The CDR3 is made up of 16 amino acids. Per germline, CDR1 SNHLY and CDR2 FYNNEI. The CDR3 region has the DNA TGTGCCAGCAGACAAGGGAGGGGGACAGGGACGTACGAGCAGTACTTC. Protein: CASRQGRGTGTYEQYF.

The chain links TRBV20-1 to TRBJ1-2; the D is unclear. Germline V gene sequence: CDR1 DFQATT, CDR2 SNEGSKA (reference sequence). The V gene lost 2 bases and the J gene lost 4 bases, with 14 bases spanning the gap. This CDR3 is built from 14 residues. CDR3 nucleotide sequence: TGCAGTGCTAGACTCCCAAGGGCGGCCTATGGCTACACCTTC. Its translation: CSARLPRAAYGYTF.

Only a few counts were recorded for this clonotype. The CDR3 loop reads CSAPQGGSQETQYF. CDR3 sequence (DNA): TGCAGTGCCCCCCAGGGGGGATCACAAGAGACCCAGTACTTC. The V gene is TRBV20-1, the J gene TRBJ2-5; D perhaps matches TRBD1 (7 bases). This CDR3 has 14 residues. The germline CDR1 and CDR2 sequences are DFQATT and SNEGSKA (reference sequence). V was clipped by 6 bases and J by 2 bases, with 16 bases between them.

V is TRBV20-1 and J is TRBJ2-2; 10 nucleotides agree with TRBD1. Germline V gene sequence: CDR1 DFQATT, CDR2 SNEGSKA (reference sequence). CDR3 size: 15 residues. J was trimmed by 7 bases and V by 4 bases; bases with no gene match: 9. CDR3 bases: TGCAGTGCTACACCGGGACAGGGGTCGATCGGGGAGCTGTTTTTT. This gives the protein CSATPGQGSIGELFF.

The chain couples TRBV12-3 or TRBV12-4 to TRBJ2-3; no reliable D call. The CDR3 covers 13 residues. V was cut by 8 bases and J by 0 bases, with 9 bases left in between. The CDR3 DNA is TGTGCCAGCGGAGATCTTAGCACAGATACGCAGTATTTT. Protein: CASGDLSTDTQYF.

In this sample, this clonotype turned up many times. The gene calls are TRBV2 and TRBJ2-1, with 14 bases fitting TRBD2. Unmatched junction bases numbered 9, after V lost 5 bases and J lost 3 bases. The CDR3 is 18 amino acids. Germline V gives CDR1 SNHLY, CDR2 FYNNEI. CDR3 sequence reads: CASSQGTSGRSFYNEQFF. The CDR3 bases are TGTGCCAGCAGTCAAGGGACTAGCGGGAGATCCTTCTACAATGAGCAGTTCTTC.

V usage is TRBV20-1 and J usage is TRBJ2-7; a possible D gene is TRBD1 (5 bases). The end of the DNA aligns better with TRBJ2-5, so the J call may be wrong. Germline V gene lookup returns CDR1 DFQATT and CDR2 SNEGSKA (reference sequence). The CDR3 is 16 amino acids. The CDR3: CSAREGVGLNQETQYF. For the CDR3, the DNA is TGCAGTGCTAGAGAAGGGGTAGGGCTCAATCAAGAGACCCAGTACTTC.

The V and J genes are TRBV9 and TRBJ1-2; 7 bases map to TRBD1. J was trimmed by 1 base and V by 3 bases; bases with no gene match: 9. This CDR3 has 16 residues. Per germline, CDR1 SGDLS and CDR2 YYNGEE. CDR3 amino acids: CASSAGGRGLNYGYTF. The CDR3 nucleotides read TGTGCCAGCAGCGCAGGGGGGAGGGGGCTTAACTATGGCTACACCTTC.

The rearrangement joins TRBV6-5 to TRBJ1-5, with unresolved D. The V gene lost 0 bases and the J gene lost 0 bases, with 6 bases spanning the gap. This CDR3 spans 15 amino acids. Germline loops: CDR1 MNHEY, CDR2 SVGAGI. The CDR3 DNA reads as TGTGCCAGCAGTTACTCGCAGCATAGCAATCAGCCCCAGCATTTT. Its translation: CASSYSQHSNQPQHF.

This rearrangement joins TRBV29-1 to TRBJ2-5, with 8 nucleotides matching TRBD1. From germline, CDR1 is SQVTM and CDR2 ANQGSEA. This CDR3 comprises 14 residues. The V segment lost 7 bases and the J segment 4 bases; nucleotides outside the gene matches: 11. In DNA, the CDR3 is TGCAGCGCTAGACAGGGGCCCGGTGGAGAGACCCAGTACTTC. Its protein is CSARQGPGGETQYF.

The chain has TRBV6-6 and TRBJ2-3; D might be TRBD1 (5 bases). Trimming took 2 bases from V and 1 from J, leaving 10 bases between them. The CDR3 is 15 residues long. Germline V gene sequence: CDR1 MNHNY, CDR2 SVGAGI (reference sequence). Here the CDR3 DNA reads TGTGCCAGCAGTTACCTCGAACAGGGCACAGATACGCAGTATTTT. It specifies CASSYLEQGTDTQYF.

This chain connects TRBV12-3 or TRBV12-4 to TRBJ2-1; D call uncertain. This CDR3 comprises 11 residues. The V gene lost 5 bases and the J gene lost 9 bases, with 8 bases spanning the gap. CDR3 loop: CASSPRAEQFF. In DNA form, the CDR3 reads TGTGCCAGCAGTCCCCGCGCTGAGCAGTTCTTC.